This T cell receptor beta chain was documented in a study of T cells in Graves' hyperthyroidism and ophthalmopathy (dated by TCRdb to the late 2010s). As for the study more broadly: Peripheral blood was sampled at the time of initial diagnosis, prior to any treatment. According to the paper, TCR Vbeta CDR3 sequencing was carried out on 120 to 150 peripheral blood samples, which came from over 40 ophthalmopathy, approximately 78 hyperthyroidism and roughly 17 progressor patients. For training and testing, the 100 or so patients in the discovery cohort were randomly divided in a 7:3 ratio. A discovery cohort of about a hundred patients, about 43 with Graves' ophthalmopathy and approximately 57 with stable Graves' hyperthyroidism, was used to find distinguishing TCR V-J signatures. After blood sampling, hyperthyroidism patients were treated with methimazole at a starting dose of 30 mg daily, and ophthalmopathy patients were treated with high-dose intravenous methylprednisolone. Thyroid tissue and blood T-cell repertoires from six Graves' hyperthyroidism patients were also compared in the study. Prospective prediction of ophthalmopathy was tested in an independent validation cohort consisting of some 18 hyperthyroidism patients and approximately 16 patients who later progressed to ophthalmopathy. What the authors observed across the whole study: Blood samples also contained most of the expanded thyroid clonotypes (frequency above 0.001), which suggests that blood repertoires may reflect thyroid immune responses. Sample size was not statistically predetermined, and investigators were not blinded to group allocation. In validation, the model predicted progression to ophthalmopathy with approximately 71% sensitivity and less than 75% specificity, a median of approximately 6.5 months before onset. A 13 V-J signature model separated ophthalmopathy from stable hyperthyroidism, with approximately 86% sensitivity and 81.08% specificity in cross-validation and 80%/75% in testing.

From cysteine to phenylalanine, the CDR3 is 15 amino acids long. The kept DNA is CDR3 alone, 45 bases in frame from the first base. CDR1 and CDR2 were assigned from the germline V gene (reference sequence) as MNHEY and SMNVEV. Unmatched junction bases come to 6, with V trimmed by 5 bases and J by 6 bases. This clonotype was seen repeatedly, ten times or more. Its antigen remains unidentified. The sample holds no much larger clone one base away, and base qualities are not on file. TCR beta CDR3 regions were amplified from RNA transcripts. For the first round of RT-PCR on the TCR CDR3, the HTBI primer set was used together with the Qiagen OneStep RT-PCR kit. Libraries were constructed in a second round of multiplex PCR, after which size selection and purification were performed. Sequencing of the libraries was done on an Illumina HiSeq2000 using paired-end 100 bp reads. As for the original processing: SOAPnuke was used to process the raw data, removing reads that contained adapters or uncalled bases, had a mean Phred below 15, or lacked an exact match to the constant primer or identifier. COPE v1.2.5 was used to merge high-quality paired reads, and clonotypes were defined as unique nucleotide sequences. MiTCR v1.1 was used to align the clonotypes against IMGT TRBV, TRBD and TRBJ reference segments. Analysis was restricted to V-J combinations with a frequency above 0.0001, which covered roughly 99% of repertoires. The TCS score was defined as F50 (clonal expansion) divided by E x V (chaos), with BLOSUM62-based TCRdist calculated between CDR3 peptides within each V-J. Welch's t-statistics and random forest reduced around 520 V-J features to 13, which were used in a naive Bayes classifier (R e1071). TCRdb redid the processing of the public reads, applying fastp at Q25 and MiXCR, and retained in-frame beta chains. CDR3 protein sequences are deduplicated, and each keeps its most common genes and DNA. The V and J calls and clone size come from TCRdb's table, not from the authors' own analysis. The sample table holds a few hundred thousand distinct CDR3 sequences, of which approximately 20% were seen once. The ten largest clones add up to about 48% of the sample.

Stable Graves' hyperthyroidism was defined as no progression to ophthalmopathy during 18 months of follow-up. Hyperthyroidism patients were newly diagnosed, with disease duration under 2 months, and aged 18 to 65 years. Any patient with an uncontrolled infection, another autoimmune disease, pregnancy or lactation was excluded. Clinical symptoms, serum thyroxine and TRAb, thyroid ultrasound, and orbital computed tomography formed the basis for the diagnoses. PBMCs were separated from roughly 10 ml of fresh peripheral blood using Ficoll-Paque density gradient centrifugation. Total RNA was extracted using Trizol reagent, and RNA quality was assessed on an Agilent 2100 Bioanalyzer.

The sample comprised blood. The TCR sequence derives from a man in his forties with Graves' hyperthyroidism. The chain is made from TRBV27 and TRBJ2-7; TRBD2 fits 14 bases in the junction. The sequence in DNA is TGTGCCAGCAGTCCGACTAGCGGGGGGGCAGGCGAGCAGTACTTC. Translated, it reads CASSPTSGGAGEQYF.